These 2 T cell receptor beta chains originate from one sample sequenced in a study of vaccination effects on CD4 cells after COVID-19. Before sequencing, viral peptide pools were used by the ViraFEST assay to expand antigen-specific CD4+ T cells. The authors isolated CD4+ T cells after around 9 days of culture. Nucleocapsid antibodies stayed negative before and after vaccination, showing no earlier SARS-CoV-2 infection. What these receptors recognize is not known. The repertoire was sequenced with immunoSEQ multiplex PCR; TCRdb's copy has only in-frame clones and lacks some. This sample carries fewer than 70,000 clones, over 70% of them seen once, and the ten largest clones take less than 15%. This sample comprised CD4+ T cells from PBMCs cultured with SARS-CoV-2 spike peptides, obtained before COVID-19 vaccination. These receptors were collected from a human donor who received a COVID-19 vaccine.

This clone was observed a handful of times. This chain uses TRBV19 with TRBJ1-6; D unresolved. The germline V gene has CDR1 LNHDA and CDR2 SQIVND (reference sequence). The CDR3 consists of 14 residues. V gave up 0 bases and J gave up 10 bases, with 10 bases separating them. The CDR3, as DNA: TGTGCCAGTAGTATAGAAGGCCAGAGGTCACCCCTCCACTTT. Its protein is CASSIEGQRSPLHF.

The chain has TRBV19 and TRBJ2-5, with D maybe TRBD2 (6 bases). The germline V and J ends were trimmed by 4 bases and 5 bases, with 11 bases remaining between them. The CDR3 runs 13 residues. Germline assignment: CDR1 LNHDA and CDR2 SQIVND (reference sequence). DNA for the CDR3: TGTGCCAGTAGTAGGGGGGTTCCGGAGACCCAGTACTTC. This gives the protein CASSRGVPETQYF.